The 11 T cell receptor beta chains below all came from one sample that was sequenced in a study of blood T cell repertoires in COVID-19. Libraries were prepared by immunoSEQ multiplex PCR; TCRdb keeps only in-frame clonotypes and omits some of them. The sample holds around 700,000 clones; 75% to 90% are singletons and the top ten take 0.2% to 0.3%. The source material was peripheral blood. These receptors all come from a woman aged 18-29 years with acute or convalescent COVID-19.

The gene calls are TRBV5-1 and TRBJ1-2; the D gene is possibly TRBD1 (5 bases). V lost 1 base and J lost 6, with 16 bases in between. CDR1 is SGHRS, CDR2 YFSETQ, per germline. The CDR3 runs to 15 residues. The CDR3 DNA sequence: TGCGCCAGCAGCTTGAATGGACAAGTACTCGATGGCTACACCTTC. This sequence encodes CASSLNGQVLDGYTF.

The gene calls are TRBV6-2 or TRBV6-3 and TRBJ1-2, with D perhaps TRBD1 (5 bases). Trimming took 2 bases from V and 5 from J, leaving 18 bases between them. Germline V gene sequence: CDR1 MNHEY, CDR2 SVGEGT. The CDR3 length is 16 residues. CDR3 sequence: CASSYDEPHGGYGYTF. The DNA of the CDR3 is TGTGCCAGCAGTTACGACGAGCCTCACGGGGGTTATGGCTACACCTTC.

V usage is TRBV5-3 and J usage is TRBJ2-2; TRBD2 matches 14 bases. TRBV5-3 is annotated as an ORF whose role is uncertain. V was pared by 4 bases and J by 2 bases, with 7 bases of the junction left unmatched. The CDR3 has 18 residues. The CDR3 DNA is TGTGCCAGAAGCCTGGGACTAGCGGGGGCCAAAAACACCGGGGAGCTGTTTTTT. It is translated as CARSLGLAGAKNTGELFF.

The chain combines TRBV7-9 with TRBJ2-1; 11 bases are shared with TRBD2. This CDR3 spans 15 amino acids. With V trimmed by 4 bases and J by 6 bases, 5 bases remained unmatched. CDR1 is SEHNR and CDR2 is FQNEAQ in the germline V gene (reference sequence). The CDR3 loop is CASSSGTSGFNEQFF. The CDR3 coding sequence is TGTGCCAGCAGCTCCGGGACTAGCGGCTTCAATGAGCAGTTCTTC.

The gene calls are TRBV19 and TRBJ1-1; TRBD1 matches 9 bases. This CDR3 contains 15 residues. The J segment lost 4 bases and the V segment lost 5 bases, leaving 8 bases of the junction unmatched. Germline V gene lookup returns CDR1 LNHDA and CDR2 SQIVND (reference sequence). CDR3 in amino acids: CASSPTGTGSTEAFF. The CDR3 nucleotides are TGTGCCAGTAGTCCAACCGGGACAGGGAGCACTGAAGCTTTCTTT. The whole variable domain, filled in from reference TRBV19 and TRBJ1-1, reads DGGITQSPKYLFRKEGQNVTLSCEQNLNHDAMYWYRQDPGQGLRLIYYSQIVNDFQKGDIAEGYSVSREKKESFPLTVTSAQKNPTAFYLCASSPTGTGSTEAFFGQGTRLTVV.

This chain joins TRBV29-1 and TRBJ1-2; the D gene is possibly TRBD1 (5 bases). Trimming took 7 bases from V and 3 from J, leaving 18 bases between them. There are 14 residues in the CDR3. The germline V gene encodes CDR1 SQVTM and CDR2 ANQGSEA. The CDR3 bases are TGCAGCGGCAGTGGGGGGGAATGGGACTATGGCTACACCTTC. It encodes CSGSGGEWDYGYTF. Filled out from reference TRBV29-1 and TRBJ1-2, the complete variable domain reads SAVISQKPSRDICQRGTSLTIQCQVDSQVTMMFWYRQQPGQSLTLIATANQGSEATYESGFVIDKFPISRPNLTFSTLTVSNMSPEDSSIYLCSGSGGEWDYGYTFGSGTRLTVV.

The chain has TRBV3-1 (or the pseudogene TRBV3-2) and TRBJ1-2, with TRBD1 matching 7 bases. V lost 1 base and J lost 0; bases outside the gene matches: 23. From germline, CDR1 is LGHDT and CDR2 YNNKEL (reference sequence). This CDR3 is 22 amino acids long. CDR3 sequence (DNA): TGTGCCAGCAGCCAAGGGGCATGGGACAGTTGGGTTCTTATAAAAGCTAACTATGGCTACACCTTC. Translated, it gives CASSQGAWDSWVLIKANYGYTF.

V and J are TRBV10-3 and TRBJ2-7; a weak D match, TRBD2 (5 bases). CDR1 and CDR2 from the germline V gene are ENHRY and SYGVKD. Between the trimmed V and J ends, which lost 5 bases and 4 bases, there was a span of 9 bases. The CDR3 length is 12 residues. The CDR3 reads CAISRTPYEQYF. As DNA, the CDR3 is TGTGCCATCAGTCGGACTCCTTACGAGCAGTACTTC.

This chain uses TRBV27 with TRBJ1-5; D not resolved. Between the trimmed V and J ends, which lost 5 bases and 0 bases, there was a span of 11 bases. The CDR3 spans 15 residues. The germline V gene encodes CDR1 MNHEY and CDR2 SMNVEV (reference sequence). The CDR3 sequence: CASSPPAGSNQPQHF. CDR3 nucleotides: TGTGCCAGCAGTCCCCCTGCGGGTAGCAATCAGCCCCAGCATTTT.

V and J are TRBV19 and TRBJ1-1; D is possibly TRBD1 (6 bases). The germline V gene encodes CDR1 LNHDA and CDR2 SQIVND (reference sequence). V was shortened by 7 bases and J by 1 base, with 13 bases between the two germline ends. The CDR3 totals 14 residues. As DNA, the CDR3 is TGTGCCAGTACCAACCCGACAGGGAACACTGAAGCTTTCTTT. Amino acid sequence: CASTNPTGNTEAFF.

The chain combines TRBV5-4 with TRBJ2-2, with TRBD2 matching over 9 bases. J gave up 6 bases and V 1 base, and 7 bases lay outside the gene matches. Looked up from germline, CDR1 is SGHNT and CDR2 is YYREEE (reference sequence). The CDR3 has 16 residues. The CDR3 coding sequence is TGTGCCAGCAGCTTGCAAGGCGGGGGGGCGTCCGGGGAGCTGTTTTTT. This gives the protein CASSLQGGGASGELFF. The full variable domain, its missing parts supplied by reference TRBV5-4 and TRBJ2-2, is ETGVTQSPTHLIKTRGQQVTLRCSSQSGHNTVSWYQQALGQGPQFIFQYYREEENGRGNFPPRFSGLQFPNYSSELNVNALELDDSALYLCASSLQGGGASGELFFGEGSRLTVL.